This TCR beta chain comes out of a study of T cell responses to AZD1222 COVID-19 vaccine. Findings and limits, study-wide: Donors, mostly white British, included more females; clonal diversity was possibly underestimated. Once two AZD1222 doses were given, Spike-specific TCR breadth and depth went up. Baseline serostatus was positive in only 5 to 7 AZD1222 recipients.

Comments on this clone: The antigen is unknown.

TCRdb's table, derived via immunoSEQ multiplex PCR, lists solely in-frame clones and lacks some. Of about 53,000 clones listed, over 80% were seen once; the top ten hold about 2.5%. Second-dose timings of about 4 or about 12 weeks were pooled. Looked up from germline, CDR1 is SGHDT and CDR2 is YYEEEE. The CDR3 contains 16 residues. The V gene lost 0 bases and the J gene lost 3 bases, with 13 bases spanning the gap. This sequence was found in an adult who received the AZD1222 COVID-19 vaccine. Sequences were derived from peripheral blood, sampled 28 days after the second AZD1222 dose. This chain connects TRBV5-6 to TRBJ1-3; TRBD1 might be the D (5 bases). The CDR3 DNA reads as TGTGCCAGCAGCTTGGATAGCGGGGGATTTGGAAACACCATATATTTT. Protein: CASSLDSGGFGNTIYF.